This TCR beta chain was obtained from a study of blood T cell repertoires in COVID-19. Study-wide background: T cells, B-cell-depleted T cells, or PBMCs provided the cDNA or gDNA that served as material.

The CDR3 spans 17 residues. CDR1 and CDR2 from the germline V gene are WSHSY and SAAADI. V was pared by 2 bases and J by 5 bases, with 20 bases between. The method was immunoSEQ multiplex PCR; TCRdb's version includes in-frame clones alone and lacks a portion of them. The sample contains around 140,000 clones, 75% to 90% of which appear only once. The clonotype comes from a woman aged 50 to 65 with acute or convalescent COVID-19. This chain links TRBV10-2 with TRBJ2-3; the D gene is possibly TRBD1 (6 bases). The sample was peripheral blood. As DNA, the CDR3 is TGCGCCAGCAGTGAGGCCTCTACAGGGCGCCGGGAAGATACGCAGTATTTT. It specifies CASSEASTGRREDTQYF.